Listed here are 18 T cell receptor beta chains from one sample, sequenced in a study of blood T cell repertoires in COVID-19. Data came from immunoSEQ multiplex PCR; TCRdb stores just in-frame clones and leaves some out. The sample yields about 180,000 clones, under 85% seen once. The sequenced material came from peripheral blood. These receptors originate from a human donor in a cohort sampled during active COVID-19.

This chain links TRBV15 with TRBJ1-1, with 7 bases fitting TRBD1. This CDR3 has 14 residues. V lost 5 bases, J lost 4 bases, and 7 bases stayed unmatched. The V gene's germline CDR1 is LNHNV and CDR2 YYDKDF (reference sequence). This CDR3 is CATSSTDRATEAFF. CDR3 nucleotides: TGTGCCACCAGCTCTACCGACAGGGCCACTGAAGCTTTCTTT.

The CDR3 here is CASRGSGGRVNEQFF. Here the CDR3 DNA reads TGTGCCAGCAGGGGTAGCGGGGGGCGAGTCAATGAGCAGTTCTTC. The rearrangement links TRBV5-4 to TRBJ2-1, with 10 bases aligning to TRBD2. Germline V gene data show CDR1 as SGHNT and CDR2 as YYREEE (reference sequence). V trimming: 5 bases; J trimming: 6 bases; junction bases outside the gene matches: 8. The CDR3 is made up of 15 amino acids.

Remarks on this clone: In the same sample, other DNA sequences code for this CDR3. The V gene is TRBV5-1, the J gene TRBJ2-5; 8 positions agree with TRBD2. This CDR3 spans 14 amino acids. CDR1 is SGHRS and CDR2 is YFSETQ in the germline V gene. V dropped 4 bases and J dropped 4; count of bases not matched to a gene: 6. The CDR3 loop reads CASSQTSVGETQYF. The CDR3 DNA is TGCGCCAGCAGCCAGACTAGCGTGGGAGAGACCCAGTACTTC.

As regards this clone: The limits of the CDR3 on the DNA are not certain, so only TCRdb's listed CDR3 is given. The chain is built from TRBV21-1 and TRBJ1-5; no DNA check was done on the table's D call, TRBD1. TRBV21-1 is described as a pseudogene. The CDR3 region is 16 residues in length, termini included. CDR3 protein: CASSKVGQGIDQPQHF.

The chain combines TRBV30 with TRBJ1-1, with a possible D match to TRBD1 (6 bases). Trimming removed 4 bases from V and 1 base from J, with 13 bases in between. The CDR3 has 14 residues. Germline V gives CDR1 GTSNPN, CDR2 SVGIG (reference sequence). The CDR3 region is CAWIPGVKNTEAFF. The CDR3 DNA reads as TGTGCCTGGATACCAGGGGTGAAGAACACTGAAGCTTTCTTT.

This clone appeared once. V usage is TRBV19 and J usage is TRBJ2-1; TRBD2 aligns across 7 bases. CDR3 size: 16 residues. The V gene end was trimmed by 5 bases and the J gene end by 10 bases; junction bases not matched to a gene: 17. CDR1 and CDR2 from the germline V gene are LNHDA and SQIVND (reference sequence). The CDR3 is CASSYQAGLSSMEQFF. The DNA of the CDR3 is TGTGCCAGTAGTTATCAAGCGGGGCTTTCAAGTATGGAGCAGTTCTTC.

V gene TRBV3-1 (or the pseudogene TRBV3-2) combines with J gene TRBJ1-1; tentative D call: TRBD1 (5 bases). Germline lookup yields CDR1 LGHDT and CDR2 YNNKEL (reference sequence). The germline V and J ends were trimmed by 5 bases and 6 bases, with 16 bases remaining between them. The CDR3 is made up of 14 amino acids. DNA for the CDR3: TGTGCCAGCAGCTACAATTGGGGGGGTTCTGAAGCTTTCTTT. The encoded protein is CASSYNWGGSEAFF.

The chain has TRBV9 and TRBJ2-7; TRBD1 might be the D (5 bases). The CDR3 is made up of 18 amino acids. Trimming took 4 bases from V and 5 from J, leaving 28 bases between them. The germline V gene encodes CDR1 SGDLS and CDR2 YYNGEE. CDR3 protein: CASSPSRDPGSTGHEQYF. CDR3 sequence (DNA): TGTGCCAGCAGCCCAAGCCGAGACCCAGGGTCAACGGGCCACGAGCAGTACTTC.

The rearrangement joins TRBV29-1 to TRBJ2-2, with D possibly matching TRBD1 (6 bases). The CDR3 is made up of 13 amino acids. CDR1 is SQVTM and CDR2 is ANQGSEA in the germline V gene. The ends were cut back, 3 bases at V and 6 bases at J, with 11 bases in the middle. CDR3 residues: CSVDPRGAGELFF. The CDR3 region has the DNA TGCAGCGTTGACCCCAGGGGTGCCGGGGAGCTGTTTTTT.

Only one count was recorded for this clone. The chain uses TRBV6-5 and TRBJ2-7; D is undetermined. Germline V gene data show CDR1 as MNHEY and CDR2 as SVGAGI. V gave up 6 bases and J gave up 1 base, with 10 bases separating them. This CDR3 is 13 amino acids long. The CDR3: CASRDSRSYEQYF. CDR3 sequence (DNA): TGTGCCAGCAGAGACTCGAGATCCTACGAGCAGTACTTC.

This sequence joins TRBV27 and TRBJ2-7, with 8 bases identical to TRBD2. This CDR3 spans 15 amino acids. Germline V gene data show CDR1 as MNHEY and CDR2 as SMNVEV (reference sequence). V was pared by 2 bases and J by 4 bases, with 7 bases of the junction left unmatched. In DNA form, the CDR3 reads TGTGCCAGCAGTTTAAGTCGGAGCGGGGGATACGAGCAGTACTTC. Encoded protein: CASSLSRSGGYEQYF.

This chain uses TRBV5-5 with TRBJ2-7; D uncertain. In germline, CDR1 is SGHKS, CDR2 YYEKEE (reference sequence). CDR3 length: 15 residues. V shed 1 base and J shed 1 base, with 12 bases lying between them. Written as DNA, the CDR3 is TGTGCCAGCAGCTTGTACAGTCAGGTATCCTACGAGCAGTACTTC. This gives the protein CASSLYSQVSYEQYF.

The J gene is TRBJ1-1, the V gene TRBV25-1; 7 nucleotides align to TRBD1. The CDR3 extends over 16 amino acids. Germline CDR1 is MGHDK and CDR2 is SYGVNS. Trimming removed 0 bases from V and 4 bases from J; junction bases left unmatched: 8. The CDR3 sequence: CASSEYSQGGSTEAFF. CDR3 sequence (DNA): TGTGCCAGCAGTGAATATTCCCAGGGGGGATCCACTGAAGCTTTCTTT.

The CDR3 DNA reads as TGCGCCAGCAGCCCAAGAGTTAACACTGAAGCTTTCTTT. Encoded protein: CASSPRVNTEAFF. The chain combines TRBV4-1 with TRBJ1-1; no reliable D call. CDR3 length: 13 amino acids. Per germline, CDR1 MGHRA and CDR2 YSYEKL. The ends were cut back, 4 bases at V and 2 bases at J, with 8 bases in the middle.

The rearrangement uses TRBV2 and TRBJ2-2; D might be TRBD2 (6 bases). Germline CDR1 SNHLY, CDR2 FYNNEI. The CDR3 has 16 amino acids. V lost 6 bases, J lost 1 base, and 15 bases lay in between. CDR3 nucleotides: TGTGCCAGCAGCCTCTCAGCGGGCCAGAACACCGGGGAGCTGTTTTTT. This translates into CASSLSAGQNTGELFF.

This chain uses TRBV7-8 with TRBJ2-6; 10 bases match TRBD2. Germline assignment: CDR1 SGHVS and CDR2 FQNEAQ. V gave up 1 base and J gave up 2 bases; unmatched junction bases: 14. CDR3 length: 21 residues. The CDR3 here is CASSLVLAGATSSAGANVLTF. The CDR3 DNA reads TGTGCCAGCAGCTTAGTGCTAGCGGGGGCCACGTCCTCTGCTGGGGCCAACGTCCTGACTTTC.

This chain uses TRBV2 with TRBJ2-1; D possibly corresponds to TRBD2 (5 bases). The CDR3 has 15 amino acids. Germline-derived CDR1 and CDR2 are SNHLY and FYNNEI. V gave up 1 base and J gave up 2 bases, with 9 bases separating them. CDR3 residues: CASSEGSSPYNEQFF. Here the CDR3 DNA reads TGTGCCAGCAGTGAAGGTTCTAGCCCCTACAATGAGCAGTTCTTC.

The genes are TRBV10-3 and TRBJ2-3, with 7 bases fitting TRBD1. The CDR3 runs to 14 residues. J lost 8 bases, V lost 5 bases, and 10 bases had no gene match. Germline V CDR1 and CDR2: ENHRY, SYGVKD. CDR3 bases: TGTGCCATCAGTATAGACAGGGTGGGTGGTACGCAGTATTTT. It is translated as CAISIDRVGGTQYF.